The subject of this entry is one T cell receptor beta chain. Trimming pared 3 bases from V and 4 bases from J, leaving 4 bases between. The CDR3 spans 10 residues. Per the germline V gene, CDR1 is DFQATT and CDR2 is SNEGSKA (reference sequence). Profiling relied on immunoSEQ multiplex PCR, and the TCRdb table lists in-frame clones only, not all of them. The data contain some 220,000 clones, more than 75% of them singletons. This sample is part of a study of blood T cell repertoires in COVID-19. The chain combines TRBV20-1 with TRBJ2-7; D is uncertain. The clonotype originates from a man aged 45-65 years who had recovered from COVID-19. The material sequenced was peripheral blood. The CDR3 nucleotides are TGCAGTGCTAGTCAGTACGAGCAGTACTTC. Protein: CSASQYEQYF.